This entry lists 2 T cell receptor beta chains sequenced from one sample in a study of CD8 T cells in Susac syndrome. Roughly 0.45 to 1 ug RNA was reverse transcribed with random hexamers. MiXCR, run by TCRdb on the immunoSEQ multiplex PCR reads, gives a single entry per CDR3 protein. The repertoire consists of hundreds of thousands of distinct CDR3 sequences, with more than 70% occurring once and the leading ten covering approximately 0.12%. Sequencing was done on a sample of CD8+ T cells from PBMCs. These receptor sequences come from a human donor with multiple sclerosis.

The J gene is TRBJ1-5, the V gene TRBV7-6, with D perhaps matching TRBD1 (5 bases). The CDR3 has 15 residues. Germline loops: CDR1 SGHVS, CDR2 FNYEAQ. V was clipped by 1 base and J by 6 bases, with 13 bases between them. CDR3 sequence (DNA): TGTGCCAGCAGCTTAGAAGGCGGGGGGACTCAGCCCCAGCATTTT. Residues: CASSLEGGGTQPQHF.

The chain is built from TRBV4-1 and TRBJ1-1; TRBD1 is a possible D gene (6 bases). The CDR3 length is 13 residues. V shed 4 bases and J shed 3 bases, with 9 bases lying between them. Germline CDR1 is MGHRA and CDR2 is YSYEKL. CDR3 sequence: CASSLRGHTEAFF. The CDR3 region has the DNA TGCGCCAGCAGCCTCAGGGGCCACACTGAAGCTTTCTTT.